A selection of T cell receptor beta chains follows, all from one sample in a study of shared clonotypes between healthy human individuals. Assay: immunoSEQ multiplex PCR; the TCRdb copy retains only in-frame clones and omits some. The sample lists approximately 440,000 clones, around 77% seen once, with around 13% in the top ten. Sequenced: PBMCs. The receptors here all came from a woman in her forties in good health. Some clones in this sample may be carry-over from other donors' samples. Each CDR3 is given without its conserved first and last residue. Only part of the rows carry a size: once, few, many, or a class if the clone is expanded.

v_call	j_call	clone_size	cdr3_aa
TRBV7-9	TRBJ2-2	NA	ASSPGGAGVTGELF
TRBV5-1	TRBJ2-5	NA	ASSFLLQETQY
TRBV9	TRBJ2-1	NA	ASARGRASGEQF
TRBV2	NA	many	ASRGDRDEQY
TRBV30	TRBJ2-1	NA	AWSVGGSYNEQF
TRBV2	TRBJ2-7	NA	ASRGDRALVYEQY
TRBV6-1	TRBJ2-7	NA	ASSAQLLGHPSYEQY
TRBV5-1	TRBJ2-7	NA	ASSPMGGEQY
TRBV28	TRBJ1-1	NA	ASSLAARGKAF
TRBV7-2	TRBJ2-7	few	ASSSWTSVGSYEQY
TRBV4-3	TRBJ2-5	NA	ASSQGRETQY
TRBV12-1	TRBJ2-4	NA	ASSPRPWTLLEAKNIQY
TRBV21-1	TRBJ2-3	NA	ASSHGQTQY
TRBV5-1	TRBJ1-1	few	ASSPSGQGVDTEAF
TRBV25-1	TRBJ1-4	NA	ASSGQPNEKLF
TRBV5-1	TRBJ2-7	NA	ASSAVSGTSGDYEQY
TRBV20-1	TRBJ2-7	medium-sized	SALGYEQY
TRBV15	TRBJ2-3	NA	ATSRGEDTQY
TRBV27	TRBJ2-7	NA	ASSLAGGEQY
TRBV7-2	TRBJ1-5	NA	ASSLESPLSNQPQH
TRBV7-9	TRBJ1-5	NA	ASSLFRGQSNQPQH
TRBV2	TRBJ2-2	NA	ASTYRGDTGELF
TRBV9	TRBJ2-3	once	ASSVGGTRSTDTQY
TRBV6-1	TRBJ1-3	NA	ASSLGFRNTIY
TRBV14	TRBJ1-1	NA	ASSPNRGGDVF
TRBV7-2	TRBJ2-7	NA	ASSPGTEYEQY
TRBV11-2	TRBJ1-2	once	ASSLVPTANYGYT
TRBV11-3	TRBJ2-1	NA	ASSSLGGTSEGRVDEQF
TRBV11-2	TRBJ2-1	NA	ASSLLLAGGSYNEQF
TRBV28	TRBJ2-7	few	ASSPASGRGYEQY
TRBV19	TRBJ2-7	once	ASSIEGGRYEQY
TRBV29-1	TRBJ1-1	once	SVGFQGGTEAF
TRBV27	TRBJ2-5	NA	ASSFGSGETQY
TRBV7-2	TRBJ2-1	NA	ASSLVGTSASNEQF